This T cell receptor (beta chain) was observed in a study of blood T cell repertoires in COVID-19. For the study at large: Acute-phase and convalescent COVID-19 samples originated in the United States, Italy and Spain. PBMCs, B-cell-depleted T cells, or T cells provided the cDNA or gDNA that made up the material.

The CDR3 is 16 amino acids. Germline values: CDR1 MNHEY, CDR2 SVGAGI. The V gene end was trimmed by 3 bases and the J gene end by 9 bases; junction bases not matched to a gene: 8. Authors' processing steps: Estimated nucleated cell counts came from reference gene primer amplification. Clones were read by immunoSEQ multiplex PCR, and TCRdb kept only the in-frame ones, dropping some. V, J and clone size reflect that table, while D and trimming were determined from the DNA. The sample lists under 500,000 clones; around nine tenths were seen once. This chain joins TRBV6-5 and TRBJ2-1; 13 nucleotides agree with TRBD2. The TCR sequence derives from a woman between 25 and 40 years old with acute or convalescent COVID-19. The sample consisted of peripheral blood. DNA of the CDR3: TGTGCCAGCAGTTATGAACTAGCGGGGGGGCGGAGTGAGCAGTTCTTC. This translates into CASSYELAGGRSEQFF.